Listed below are T cell receptor beta chains from one sample, sequenced in a study of T-cell reconstitution after alpha-beta-depleted transplantation in children. TCRdb analysed the PCR reads with MiXCR anew, one entry per CDR3 protein. The table shows some 100,000 distinct CDR3 sequences, with roughly a quarter occurring only once. The sample was PBMCs, taken before TCRalphabeta/CD19-depleted stem cell transplant. All receptors come from a boy between 2 and 10 years old with acute lymphoblastic leukemia, due to receive a stem cell transplant. Each CDR3 is given with its conserved first and last residue. Each record gives: J gene, V gene, clone size, D gene, CDR3 protein, CDR3 DNA. D genes are given only for firm matches. Size is omitted from some rows. Given values are once, few, many or a class for expanded clones.

TRBJ2-1 | TRBV11-2 | - | TRBD2 | CASSLRGLAGAGARNEQFF | TGTGCCAGCAGCTTAAGGGGACTAGCGGGAGCCGGAGCTAGGAATGAGCAGTTCTTC
TRBJ2-1 | TRBV2 | - | - | CASSFPVGQGAASGRFEQFF | TGTGCCAGCAGCTTCCCGGTAGGACAGGGGGCGGCTAGCGGGAGGTTTGAGCAGTTCTTC
TRBJ2-7 | TRBV5-1 | - | TRBD2 | CASSLGGLAPSYEQYF | TGCGCCAGCAGCTTGGGGGGACTAGCGCCTTCCTACGAGCAGTACTTC
TRBJ2-1 | TRBV25-1 | few | - | CASSEPRPGTTIYNEQFF | TGTGCCAGCAGTGAACCTAGACCCGGGACAACCATCTACAATGAGCAGTTCTTC
TRBJ2-1 | TRBV20-1 | few | - | CSARNNVQEGTYNEQFF | TGCAGTGCTAGAAACAACGTACAAGAGGGCACATACAATGAGCAGTTCTTC
TRBJ2-3 | TRBV10-3 | - | - | CAISGGVWTDTQYF | TGTGCCATCTCTGGCGGAGTGTGGACAGATACGCAGTATTTT
TRBJ1-2 | TRBV15 | few | - | CATSRDPPGVTF | TGTGCCACCAGCAGAGATCCCCCCGGGGTCACCTTC
TRBJ2-1 | TRBV18 | - | - | CASSRRSGGEYNEQFF | TGTGCCAGCTCACGGAGGAGCGGAGGAGAATACAATGAGCAGTTCTTC
TRBJ2-1 | TRBV9 | - | - | CASSPLGWSSYNEQFF | TGTGCCAGCAGCCCCCTTGGCTGGAGCTCCTACAATGAGCAGTTCTTC
TRBJ2-7 | TRBV20-1 | - | TRBD2 | CSASTGGGFYEQYF | TGCAGTGCTAGTACGGGAGGGGGTTTTTACGAGCAGTACTTC
TRBJ2-1 | TRBV6-5 | - | - | CASSRRMGEQFF | TGTGCCAGCAGTCGCCGCATGGGTGAGCAGTTCTTC
TRBJ2-1 | TRBV20-1 | many | - | CSARPDLFSYNEQFF | TGCAGTGCCCGTCCCGACTTATTCTCCTACAATGAGCAGTTCTTC
TRBJ2-7 | TRBV3-1 | - | - | CASSHNYEQYF | TGTGCCAGCAGCCATAACTACGAGCAGTACTTC
TRBJ2-1 | TRBV12-3/TRBV12-4 | - | - | CASRESIYNEQFF | TGTGCCAGTCGGGAGAGCATATACAATGAGCAGTTCTTC
TRBJ2-1 | TRBV10-3 | - | - | CAISESLMAFSEPEPSEQFF | TGTGCCATCAGTGAGTCGCTCATGGCGTTCTCCGAACCCGAACCAAGTGAGCAGTTCTTC
TRBJ2-7 | TRBV6-2/TRBV6-3 | - | - | CASSYSSDGGYEQYF | TGTGCCAGCAGTTACTCGTCGGACGGAGGCTACGAGCAGTACTTC
TRBJ2-3 | TRBV29-1 | - | - | CSVENLGPSTDTQYF | TGCAGCGTTGAAAATTTGGGACCCAGCACAGATACGCAGTATTTT
TRBJ2-7 | TRBV6-5 | - | TRBD1 | CATVRGGLTYEQYF | TGTGCCACCGTTAGAGGGGGCCTTACCTACGAGCAGTACTTC
TRBJ1-1 | TRBV6-7 | - | - | CASSYSKDPEAFF | TGTGCCAGCAGTTACTCGAAGGACCCTGAAGCTTTCTTT
TRBJ1-4 | TRBV25-1 | few | TRBD1 | CASSELDDRVNEKLFF | TGTGCCAGCAGTGAATTAGACGACAGGGTTAATGAAAAACTGTTTTTT
TRBJ2-5 | TRBV20-1 | few | TRBD1 | CSRTGALTSVTQYF | TGCAGTCGGACAGGGGCCCTCACCAGTGTGACCCAGTACTTC
TRBJ2-7 | TRBV18 | - | - | CASSMSTDEQYF | TGTGCCAGCTCAATGAGCACAGACGAGCAGTACTTC
TRBJ1-1 | TRBV28 | few | - | CASQSPGTTEAFF | TGTGCCAGCCAGTCCCCGGGGACCACTGAAGCTTTCTTT
TRBJ2-1 | TRBV5-1 | - | TRBD2 | CASSSTSGAYNEQFF | TGCGCCAGCAGTTCTACTAGCGGAGCGTACAATGAGCAGTTCTTC
TRBJ1-5 | TRBV5-6 | - | - | CASSLRRTNSNQPQHF | TGTGCCAGCAGCTTAAGAAGGACGAATAGCAATCAGCCCCAGCATTTT
TRBJ2-7 | TRBV11-1 | - | TRBD1 | CASSYRGSPSYEQYF | TGTGCCAGCAGCTACAGGGGCTCCCCCTCCTACGAGCAGTACTTC
TRBJ2-1 | TRBV4-1 | few | - | CASSHAIGEQFF | TGCGCCAGCAGCCATGCCATCGGTGAGCAGTTCTTC
TRBJ2-1 | TRBV6-5 | many | - | CASSYGRRGLSEQFF | TGTGCCAGCAGTTATGGCCGGAGGGGTTTGTCTGAGCAGTTCTTC
TRBJ2-5 | TRBV20-1 | few | - | CSAGPTQYF | TGCAGTGCTGGTCCGACCCAGTACTTC
TRBJ1-1 | TRBV27 | many | TRBD1 | CASRLRQGYTEAFF | TGTGCCAGCAGGTTGAGACAGGGGTACACTGAAGCTTTCTTT
TRBJ2-7 | TRBV27 | many | - | CASRPYEQYF | TGTGCCAGCAGACCCTACGAGCAGTACTTC
TRBJ2-1 | TRBV20-1 | - | - | CSARQGEIGEQFF | TGCAGTGCTAGGCAGGGAGAGATAGGTGAGCAGTTCTTC
TRBJ2-5 | TRBV5-1 | - | TRBD1 | CASEMTGMGETQYF | TGCGCCAGCGAGATGACAGGGATGGGGGAGACCCAGTACTTC
TRBJ1-1 | TRBV9 | - | - | CASSPDPMNTEAFF | TGTGCCAGCAGCCCCGACCCAATGAACACTGAAGCTTTCTTT
TRBJ1-1 | TRBV5-1 | - | - | CASSWADTTRDTEAFF | TGCGCCAGCAGCTGGGCCGACACAACCAGAGACACTGAAGCTTTCTTT
TRBJ1-3 | TRBV6-1 | few | - | CASTRPRDTGNTIYF | TGTGCCAGCACCAGGCCCCGGGACACTGGAAACACCATATATTTT
TRBJ2-5 | TRBV20-1 | few | - | CSAQATSVETQYF | TGCAGTGCTCAAGCGACTAGTGTTGAGACCCAGTACTTC
TRBJ1-2 | TRBV5-1 | - | TRBD1 | CASSLVTGEDGYTF | TGCGCCAGCAGCTTGGTTACAGGGGAGGATGGCTACACCTTC
TRBJ2-6 | TRBV12-3/TRBV12-4 | many | - | CASSRPILSGANVLTF | TGTGCCAGCAGTCGCCCCATACTGTCTGGGGCCAACGTCCTGACTTTC
TRBJ2-2 | TRBV19 | - | - | CASSTGGLVNTGELFF | TGTGCCAGTAGCACAGGGGGACTAGTTAACACCGGGGAGCTGTTTTTT